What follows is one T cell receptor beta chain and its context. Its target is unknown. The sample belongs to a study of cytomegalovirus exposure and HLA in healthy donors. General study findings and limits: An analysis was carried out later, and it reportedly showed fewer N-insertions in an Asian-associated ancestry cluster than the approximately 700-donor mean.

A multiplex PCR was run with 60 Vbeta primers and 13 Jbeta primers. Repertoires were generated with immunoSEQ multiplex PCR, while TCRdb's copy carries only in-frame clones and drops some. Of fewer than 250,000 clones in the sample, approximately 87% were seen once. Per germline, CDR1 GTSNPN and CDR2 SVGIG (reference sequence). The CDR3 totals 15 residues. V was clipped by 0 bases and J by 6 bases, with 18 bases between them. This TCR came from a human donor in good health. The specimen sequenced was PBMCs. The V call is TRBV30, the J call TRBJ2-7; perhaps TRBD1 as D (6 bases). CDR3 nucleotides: TGTGCCTGGAGTGTATACAGTACAGGGTTTCGCGAGCAGTACTTC. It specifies CAWSVYSTGFREQYF.